This TCR beta chain originates from a study of blood T cells in healthy people across ages (dated by TCRdb to between 2015 and 2016). Concerning the study at large: In model experiments, roughly one uniquely barcoded TCR beta cDNA molecule per two T cells was captured by template switching. To track age-related changes in TCR beta repertoire diversity, the study relied on deep sequencing normalized with unique cDNA molecular identifiers. Four age groups were formed from the donors: young (average approximately 15 years), middle-aged (more than 35), aged (roughly 56) and long-lived (82). To avoid experimental bias, donors of different ages were spread randomly across the sequencing lanes. Two additional independent replicas of 1 million unique cDNA reads from the same blood draw were analyzed for two donors (one aged 18 to 30 and one aged 80 or older).

The junction carries 14 bases between V and J, which are trimmed by 7 bases and 1 base respectively. As encoded in the germline V gene, CDR1 is ENHRY while CDR2 is SYGVKD. Including cysteine and phenylalanine, the CDR3 has 15 amino acids. This entry keeps only the CDR3 DNA: 45 bases, framed from base 1. The method was 5' RACE. TCRdb lists the instrument as Illumina HiSeq 2500. The second PCR ran for roughly 7 to 12 cycles and used a J-beta primer mix along with a sample-barcoded 5' primer. A unique molecular identifier was introduced onto each TCR beta cDNA molecule by a template-switch 5' adaptor carrying 12 random nucleotides. At least 3 million CDR3-containing paired-end reads were obtained from each sample. The Mint cDNA synthesis kit, primed by a TRBC-specific oligonucleotide, was used to synthesize first-strand cDNA from all RNA. Following uracil-DNA glycosylase treatment, a first 18-cycle PCR with universal primers M1SS and BC2_uni_R was performed on all cDNA. As for the authors' bioinformatics: Normalization of each sample was performed by random selection of 1 million high-quality reads, each carrying a distinct molecular identifier. Reads with shared molecular identifiers were discarded instead of being binned into consensus sequences. MiTCR, set to a Q25 quality threshold and the strictest error-elimination algorithm, was used for CDR3 identification, clonotype clustering and error correction. A nonparametric unseen species model using Euler transformation provided a lower-bound estimate of total TCR beta diversity. TCRdb trimmed public reads at Q25 via fastp, called clones via MiXCR and kept in-frame beta chains. Each record represents a unique CDR3 protein, reported with the most common genes and DNA among its rows. The authors' filters were not applied to this entry. This sample has a few hundred thousand distinct CDR3 sequences in its table, and 27% of those were observed once. The top ten clones comprise 18% of the sample.

On this clonotype: Its antigen remains undetermined. Within one base of it there is no much larger clone, and no base qualities were kept.

The study at large found these results: Observed TCR beta diversity per million T cells fell roughly linearly with age, and a significant reduction was already apparent by age around 39. Because donor CMV infection status was unknown, age-related changes in expanded clonotypes were potentially confounded. Estimates of total diversity from one million sequenced T cells were regarded as lower bounds and underestimates. The percentage of naive T cells measured by flow cytometry correlated strongly with observed TCR beta diversity. Bulk unsorted PBMC profiling prevented conclusive comparison of naive and antigen-experienced compartments. The long-lived group showed more naive CD4+ T cells, fewer expanded clones and increased TCR diversity than the aged group, suggesting age selection.

The approximately 40 donors, aged roughly 6 to 95 years, were systemically healthy Caucasian individuals from Russia. Ten milliliters of peripheral blood were collected from each donor into EDTA-treated Vacutainer tubes. PBMCs were isolated by Ficoll-Paque density-gradient centrifugation, with at least 7 million obtained per sample. Total RNA, at least 6 micrograms per sample, was extracted from PBMCs with Trizol reagent. For every donor, an aliquot of PBMCs went through flow cytometry to measure the percentages of naive CD45RAhigh/CD27high T cells. This sequence originates from a woman between 70 and 85 years old in good health. The sample consisted of blood. The sequence joins TRBV10-3 to TRBJ2-1, with TRBD2 as a weak D call on 5 bases. The DNA sequence is TGTGCCATCACCCCGGGATCACAGTCCTACAATGAGCAGTTCTTC. It is translated as CAITPGSQSYNEQFF.